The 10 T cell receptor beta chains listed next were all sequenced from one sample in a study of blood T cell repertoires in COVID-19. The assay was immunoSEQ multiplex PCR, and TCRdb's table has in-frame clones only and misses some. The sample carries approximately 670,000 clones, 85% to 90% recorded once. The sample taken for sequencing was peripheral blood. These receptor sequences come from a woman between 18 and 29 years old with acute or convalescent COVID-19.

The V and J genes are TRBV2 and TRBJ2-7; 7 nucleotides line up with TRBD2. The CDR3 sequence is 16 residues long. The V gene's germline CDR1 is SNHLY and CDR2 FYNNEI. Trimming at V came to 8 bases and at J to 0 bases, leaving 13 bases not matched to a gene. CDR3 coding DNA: TGTGCCAGCTCTACCGTTCCCGGGGGGAGCTCCTACGAGCAGTACTTC. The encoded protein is CASSTVPGGSSYEQYF.

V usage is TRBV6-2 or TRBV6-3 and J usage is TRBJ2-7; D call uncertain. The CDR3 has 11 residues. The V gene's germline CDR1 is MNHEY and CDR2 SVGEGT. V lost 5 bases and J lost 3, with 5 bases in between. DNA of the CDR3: TGTGCCAGCAGTCCAAACTACGAGCAGTACTTC. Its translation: CASSPNYEQYF.

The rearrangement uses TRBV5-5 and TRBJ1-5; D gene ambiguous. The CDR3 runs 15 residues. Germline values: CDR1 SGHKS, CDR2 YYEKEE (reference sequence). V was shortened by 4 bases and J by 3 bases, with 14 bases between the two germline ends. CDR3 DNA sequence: TGTGCCAGCAGCGTTGTGGCGGCGGTCAATCAGCCCCAGCATTTT. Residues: CASSVVAAVNQPQHF.

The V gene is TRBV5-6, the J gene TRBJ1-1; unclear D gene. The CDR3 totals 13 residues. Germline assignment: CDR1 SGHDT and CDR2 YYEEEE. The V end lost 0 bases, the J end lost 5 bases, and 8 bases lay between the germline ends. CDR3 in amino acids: CASSLDFGTEAFF. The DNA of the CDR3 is TGTGCCAGCAGCTTGGACTTTGGTACTGAAGCTTTCTTT.

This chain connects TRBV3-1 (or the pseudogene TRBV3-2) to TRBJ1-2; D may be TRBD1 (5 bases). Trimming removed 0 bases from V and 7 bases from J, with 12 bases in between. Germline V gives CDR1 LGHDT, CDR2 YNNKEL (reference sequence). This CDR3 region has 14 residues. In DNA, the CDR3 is TGTGCCAGCAGCCAAGAGGCGTCCAGGGTTGGCTACACCTTC. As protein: CASSQEASRVGYTF.

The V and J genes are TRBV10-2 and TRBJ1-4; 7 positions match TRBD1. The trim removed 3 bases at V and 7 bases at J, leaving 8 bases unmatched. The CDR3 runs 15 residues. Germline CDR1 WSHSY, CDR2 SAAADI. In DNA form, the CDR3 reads TGCGCCAGCAGTGACGGACAGGCCCTGGGTGAAAAACTGTTTTTT. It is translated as CASSDGQALGEKLFF.

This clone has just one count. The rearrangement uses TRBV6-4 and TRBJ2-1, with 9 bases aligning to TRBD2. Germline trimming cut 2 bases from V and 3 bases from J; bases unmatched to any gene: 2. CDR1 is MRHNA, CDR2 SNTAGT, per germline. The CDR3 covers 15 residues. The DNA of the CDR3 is TGTGCCAGCAGTGACGTTAGCGGGAGCTACAATGAGCAGTTCTTC. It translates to CASSDVSGSYNEQFF.

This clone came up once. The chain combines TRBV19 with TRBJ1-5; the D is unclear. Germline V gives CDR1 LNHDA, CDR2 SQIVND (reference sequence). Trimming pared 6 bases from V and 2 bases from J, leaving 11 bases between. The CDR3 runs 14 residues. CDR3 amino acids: CASRNAGGNQPQHF. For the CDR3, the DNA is TGTGCCAGTAGAAATGCCGGGGGCAATCAGCCCCAGCATTTT.

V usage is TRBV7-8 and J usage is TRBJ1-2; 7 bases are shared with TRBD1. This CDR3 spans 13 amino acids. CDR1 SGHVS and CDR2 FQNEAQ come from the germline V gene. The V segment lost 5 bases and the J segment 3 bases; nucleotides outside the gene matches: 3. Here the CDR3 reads CASSQGEHYGYTF. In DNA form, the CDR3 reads TGTGCCAGCAGCCAGGGGGAGCACTATGGCTACACCTTC.

The CDR3 is CASSQDIGSRPIYGYTF. Here the CDR3 DNA reads TGTGCCAGCAGCCAAGATATCGGGAGCAGACCGATCTATGGCTACACCTTC. The chain recombines TRBV14 with TRBJ1-2; D unclear. Looked up from germline, CDR1 is SGHDN and CDR2 is FVKESK. The CDR3 spans 17 residues. The V and J ends lost 0 bases and 4 bases respectively, with 18 bases between them.